This T cell receptor (beta chain) was obtained from a study of metastatic and nonmetastatic thyroid tumors (dated by TCRdb to 2020 to 2022). About the investigation overall: For patients with malignant and with benign thyroid disease, the researchers compared repertoires between peripheral blood samples and tumor or nodule tissue samples.

V gives up 3 bases and J gives up 6 bases, and the segment between their germline ends measures 15 bases. There are 14 amino acids in the CDR3, from cysteine to phenylalanine inclusive. Only the CDR3 DNA stays, 42 bases, in frame from base 1. In the case of this clone: No cognate antigen has been identified for it. No per-base quality is available; no much larger clone lies one base away.

What the study reported, not specific to this receptor: In both blood and tumor samples, TCR beta diversity was reported to be significantly higher in malignant tumors than in benign nodules.

None of the patients had been given any treatment before thyroid surgery. Using T-cell receptor beta sequencing, the researchers looked back retrospectively at clinical samples from patients, gathered between about 2012 and 2018. Receptor amplification or capture employed PCR. The listed sequencing device is Illumina HiSeq 4000. High-throughput sequencing was used to profile the TCR beta-chain CDR3 region of each patient. The paper's data handling went like this. Drawing on CDR3 differences between clinicopathological groups, the researchers built a classifier meant to tell apart patients with distant-metastatic papillary thyroid cancer. The Shannon index was used to measure repertoire diversity, and the Morisita-Horn index was used to measure how similar tumor and blood repertoires were. TCRdb reworked the public reads: Q25 trimming with fastp, MiXCR clone assembly, productive beta chains retained. For this entry, the V and J calls and clone size follow TCRdb and not the study's own pipeline. The sample includes over 30,000 clones, with about a fifth observed a single time. The top ten hold less than 4% of the sample.

Sequencing used tumor tissue. The chain is encoded by TRBV12-3 or TRBV12-4 joined to TRBJ2-7, and perhaps TRBD2 as D gene, on 6 matching bases. This TCR was sampled from a male donor with papillary thyroid cancer or a benign thyroid nodule (not recorded which). Some clones in this sample may be carry-over from other donors' samples. The nucleotides are TGTGCCAGCAGTTTGTCCCGGAGGGCCTTCGAGCAGTACTTC. Translation gives CASSLSRRAFEQYF.